These T cell receptor beta chains were read from a single sample in a study of blood T cell repertoires in COVID-19. The protocol was immunoSEQ multiplex PCR, while the TCRdb copy is restricted to in-frame clones and leaves out a portion. The data hold more than 95,000 clones, with roughly 80% observed a single time. Sequenced: peripheral blood. The origin of the receptors is a man aged 50-59 years with acute or convalescent COVID-19. Both conserved end residues are part of each CDR3.

TRBV7-3	TRBJ2-7	CASSPPARGAYEQYF
TRBV10-3	TRBJ1-2	CAISTENYGYTF
TRBV18	TRBJ1-4	CASSPATEHNEKLFF
TRBV19	TRBJ1-3	CASSIDLVTGRHSGNTIYF
TRBV5-6	TRBJ2-5	CASSLERGETQYF
TRBV5-1	TRBJ2-5	CASGVGVAELETQYF
TRBV9	TRBJ2-3	CASSLGTTTDTQYF
TRBV7-9	TRBJ2-1	CASQSGGSGNEQFF
TRBV2	TRBJ2-1	CASTGTSGHYNEQFF
TRBV7-9	TRBJ1-5	CASSSGYQPQHF
TRBV9	TRBJ2-5	CASSSGLDGWEETQYF
TRBV19	TRBJ1-6	CASAGQGNSPLHF
TRBV27	TRBJ1-3	CASSVGQGSGNTIYF
TRBV19	TRBJ1-5	CASRLDGDQPQHF
TRBV9	TRBJ2-1	CASSVVSSGSRSYNEQFF
TRBV11-2	TRBJ1-1	CASSLDRETEAFF
TRBV12-3/TRBV12-4	TRBJ1-1	CASSRVARTEAFF
TRBV7-9	TRBJ1-5	CASSPSGTGLGGQPQHF
TRBV6-2/TRBV6-3	TRBJ2-7	CASSGATGAGFYEQYF
TRBV15	TRBJ2-7	CATSRGRGGSWGEQYF
TRBV28	TRBJ2-3	CASRYPPTGYTDTQYF
TRBV30	TRBJ1-4	CAWSRDRQGEKLFF